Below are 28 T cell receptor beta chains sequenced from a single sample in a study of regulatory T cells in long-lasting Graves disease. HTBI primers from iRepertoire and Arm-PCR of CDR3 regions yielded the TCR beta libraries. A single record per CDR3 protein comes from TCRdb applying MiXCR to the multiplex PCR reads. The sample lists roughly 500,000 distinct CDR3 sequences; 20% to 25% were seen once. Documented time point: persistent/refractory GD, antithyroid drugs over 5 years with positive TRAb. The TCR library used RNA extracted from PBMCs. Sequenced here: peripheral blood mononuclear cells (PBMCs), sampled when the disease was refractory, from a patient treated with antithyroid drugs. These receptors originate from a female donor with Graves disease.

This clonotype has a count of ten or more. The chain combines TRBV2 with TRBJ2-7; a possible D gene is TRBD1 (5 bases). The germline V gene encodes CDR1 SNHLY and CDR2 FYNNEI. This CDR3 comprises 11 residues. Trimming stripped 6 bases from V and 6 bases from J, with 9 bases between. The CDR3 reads CASSRVPEQYF. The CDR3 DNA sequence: TGTGCCAGCAGCAGGGTCCCCGAGCAGTACTTC.

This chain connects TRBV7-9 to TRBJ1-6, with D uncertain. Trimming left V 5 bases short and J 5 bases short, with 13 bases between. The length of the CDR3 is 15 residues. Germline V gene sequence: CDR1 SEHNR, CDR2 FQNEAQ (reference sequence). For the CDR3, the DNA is TGTGCCAGCAGCGCCGTGGGGTCCCATAATTCACCCCTCCACTTT. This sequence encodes CASSAVGSHNSPLHF.

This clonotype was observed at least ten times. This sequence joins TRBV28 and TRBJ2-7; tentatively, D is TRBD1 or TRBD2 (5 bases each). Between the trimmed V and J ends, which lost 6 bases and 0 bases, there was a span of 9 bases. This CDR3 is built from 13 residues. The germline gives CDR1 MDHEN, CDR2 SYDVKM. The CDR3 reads CASRRDGSYEQYF. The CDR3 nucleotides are TGTGCCAGCAGAAGGGACGGCTCCTACGAGCAGTACTTC.

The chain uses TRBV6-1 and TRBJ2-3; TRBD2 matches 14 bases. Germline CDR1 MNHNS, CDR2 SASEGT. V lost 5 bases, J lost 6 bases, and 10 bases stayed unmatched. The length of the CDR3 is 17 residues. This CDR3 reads CASSRGLAGELADTQYF. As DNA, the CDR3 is TGTGCCAGCAGTCGGGGACTAGCGGGAGAGCTCGCGGATACGCAGTATTTT.

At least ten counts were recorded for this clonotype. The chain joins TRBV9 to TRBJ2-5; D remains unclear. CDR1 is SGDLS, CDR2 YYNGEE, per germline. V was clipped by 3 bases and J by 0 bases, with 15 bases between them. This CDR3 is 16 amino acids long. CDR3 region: CASSASRLAHQETQYF. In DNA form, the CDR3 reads TGTGCCAGCAGCGCCTCCCGACTGGCCCACCAAGAGACCCAGTACTTC.

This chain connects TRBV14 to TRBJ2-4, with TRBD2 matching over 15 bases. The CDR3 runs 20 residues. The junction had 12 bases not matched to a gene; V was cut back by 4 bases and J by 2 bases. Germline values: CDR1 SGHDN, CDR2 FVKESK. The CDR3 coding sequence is TGTGCCAGCAGCCGTAGGGGACTAGCGGGAGGAATTGGGACCAAAAACATTCAGTACTTC. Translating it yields CASSRRGLAGGIGTKNIQYF. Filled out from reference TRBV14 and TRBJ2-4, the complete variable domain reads EAGVTQFPSHSVIEKGQTVTLRCDPISGHDNLYWYRRVMGKEIKFLLHFVKESKQDESGMPNNRFLAERTGGTYSTLKVQPAELEDSGVYFCASSRRGLAGGIGTKNIQYFGAGTRLSVL.

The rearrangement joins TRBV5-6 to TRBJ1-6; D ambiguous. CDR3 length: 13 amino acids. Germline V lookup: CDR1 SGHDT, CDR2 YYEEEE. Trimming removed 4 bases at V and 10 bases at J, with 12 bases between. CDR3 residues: CASSTLITSPLHF. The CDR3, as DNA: TGTGCCAGCAGCACCCTTATCACCTCACCCCTCCACTTT.

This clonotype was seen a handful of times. Here the CDR3 reads CASSPIISGPTYEQYF. The CDR3 DNA is TGTGCCAGCAGTCCAATAATCAGCGGCCCAACCTACGAGCAGTACTTC. The gene calls are TRBV27 and TRBJ2-7; the D gene is possibly TRBD2 (5 bases). The CDR3 loop spans 16 amino acids. Trimming cost V 5 bases and J 2 bases, with 19 bases left between them. The germline V gene encodes CDR1 MNHEY and CDR2 SMNVEV (reference sequence).

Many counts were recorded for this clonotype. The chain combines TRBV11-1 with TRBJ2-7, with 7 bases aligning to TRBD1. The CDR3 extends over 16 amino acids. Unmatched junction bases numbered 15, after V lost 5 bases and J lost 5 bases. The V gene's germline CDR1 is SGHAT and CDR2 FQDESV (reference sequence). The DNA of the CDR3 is TGTGCCAGCAGCGCAAACCTACAGGGGTTTATGGACGAGCAGTACTTC. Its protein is CASSANLQGFMDEQYF. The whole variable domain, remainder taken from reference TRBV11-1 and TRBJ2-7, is EAEVAQSPRYKITEKSQAVAFWCDPISGHATLYWYRQILGQGPELLVQFQDESVVDDSQLPKDRFSAERLKGVDSTLKIQPAELGDSAMYLCASSANLQGFMDEQYFGPGTRLTVT.

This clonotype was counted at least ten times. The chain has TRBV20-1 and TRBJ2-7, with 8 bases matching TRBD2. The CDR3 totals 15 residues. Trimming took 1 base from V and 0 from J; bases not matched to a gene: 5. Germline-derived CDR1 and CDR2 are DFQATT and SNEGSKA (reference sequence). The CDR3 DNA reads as TGCAGTGCTAGAGTCCGGACTAGCATCTCCTACGAGCAGTACTTC. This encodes CSARVRTSISYEQYF.

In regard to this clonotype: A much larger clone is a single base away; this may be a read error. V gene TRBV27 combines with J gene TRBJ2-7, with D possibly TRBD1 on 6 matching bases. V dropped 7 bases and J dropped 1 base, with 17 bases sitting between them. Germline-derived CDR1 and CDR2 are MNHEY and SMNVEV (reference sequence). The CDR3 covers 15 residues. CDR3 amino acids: CASNVSRDTSYEQYF. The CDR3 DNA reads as TGTGCCAGCAATGTTTCCCGGGACACTTCCTACGAGCAGTACTTC.

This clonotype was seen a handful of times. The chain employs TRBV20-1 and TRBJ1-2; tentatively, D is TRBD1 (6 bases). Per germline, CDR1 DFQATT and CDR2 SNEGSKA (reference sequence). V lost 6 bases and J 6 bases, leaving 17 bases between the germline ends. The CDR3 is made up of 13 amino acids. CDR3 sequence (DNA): TGCAGTGCGGCCGGGGGCCAGGGCGATGGCTACACCTTC. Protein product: CSAAGGQGDGYTF.

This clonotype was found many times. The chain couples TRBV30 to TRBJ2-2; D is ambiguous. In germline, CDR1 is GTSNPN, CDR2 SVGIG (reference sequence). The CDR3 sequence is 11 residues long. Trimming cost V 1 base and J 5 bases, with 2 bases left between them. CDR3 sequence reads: CAWSGTGELFF. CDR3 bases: TGTGCCTGGAGTGGTACCGGGGAGCTGTTTTTT. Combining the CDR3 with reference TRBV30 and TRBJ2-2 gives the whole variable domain SQTIHQWPATLVQPVGSPLSLECTVEGTSNPNLYWYRQAAGRGLQLLFYSVGIGQISSEVPQNLSASRPQDRQFILSSKKLLLSDSGFYLCAWSGTGELFFGEGSRLTVL.

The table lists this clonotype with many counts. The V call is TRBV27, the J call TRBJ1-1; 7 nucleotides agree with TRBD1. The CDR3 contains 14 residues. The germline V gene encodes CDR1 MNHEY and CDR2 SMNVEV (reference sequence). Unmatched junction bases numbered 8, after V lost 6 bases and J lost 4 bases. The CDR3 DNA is TGTGCCAGCAGGGCGACAGGGTTGGTCACTGAAGCTTTCTTT. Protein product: CASRATGLVTEAFF.

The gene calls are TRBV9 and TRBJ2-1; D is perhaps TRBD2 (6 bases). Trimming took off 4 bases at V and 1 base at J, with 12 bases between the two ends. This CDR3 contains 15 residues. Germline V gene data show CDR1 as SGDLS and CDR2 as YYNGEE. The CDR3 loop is CASSHVGTSYNEQFF. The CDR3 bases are TGTGCCAGCAGCCATGTTGGGACTTCCTACAATGAGCAGTTCTTC.

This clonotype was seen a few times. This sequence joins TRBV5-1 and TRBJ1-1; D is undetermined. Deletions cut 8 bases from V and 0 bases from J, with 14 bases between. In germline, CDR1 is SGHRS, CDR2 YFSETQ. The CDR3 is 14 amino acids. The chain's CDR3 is CASNGPTMNTEAFF. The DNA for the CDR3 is TGCGCCAGTAACGGACCGACCATGAACACTGAAGCTTTCTTT.

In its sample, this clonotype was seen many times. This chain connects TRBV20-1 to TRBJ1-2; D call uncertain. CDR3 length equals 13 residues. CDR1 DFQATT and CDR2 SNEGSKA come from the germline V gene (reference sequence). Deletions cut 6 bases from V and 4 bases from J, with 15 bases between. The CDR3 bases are TGCAGTGCCCCCCCCCAGCCGGGCTATGGCTACACCTTC. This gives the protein CSAPPQPGYGYTF.

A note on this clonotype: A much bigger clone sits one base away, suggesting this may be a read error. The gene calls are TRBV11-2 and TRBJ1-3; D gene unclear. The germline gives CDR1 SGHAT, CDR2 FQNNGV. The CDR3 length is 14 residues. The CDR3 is CASSLAPSGNTVYF. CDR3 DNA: TGTGCCAGCAGCTTAGCCCCGTCCGGAAACACCGTATATTTT.

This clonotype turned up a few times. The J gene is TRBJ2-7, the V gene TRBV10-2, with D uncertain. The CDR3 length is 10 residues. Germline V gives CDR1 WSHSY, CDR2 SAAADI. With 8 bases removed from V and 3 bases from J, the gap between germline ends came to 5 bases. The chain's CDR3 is CASYHYEQYF. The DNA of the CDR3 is TGCGCCAGCTACCACTACGAGCAGTACTTC.

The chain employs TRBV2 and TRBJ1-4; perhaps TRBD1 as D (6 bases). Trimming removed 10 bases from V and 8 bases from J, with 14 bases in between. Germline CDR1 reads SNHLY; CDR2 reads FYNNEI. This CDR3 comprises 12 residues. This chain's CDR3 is CATGAAEEKLFF. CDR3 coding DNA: TGTGCCACAGGGGCGGCGGAAGAAAAACTGTTTTTT.

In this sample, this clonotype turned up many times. The CDR3 loop reads CASNNPGKSYEQYF. The CDR3 nucleotides are TGTGCCAGCAATAACCCAGGCAAATCCTACGAGCAGTACTTC. The V and J genes are TRBV6-1 and TRBJ2-7, with D unresolved. There are 14 residues in the CDR3. Trimming left V 7 bases short and J 1 base short, with 14 bases between. CDR1 is MNHNS, CDR2 SASEGT, per germline.

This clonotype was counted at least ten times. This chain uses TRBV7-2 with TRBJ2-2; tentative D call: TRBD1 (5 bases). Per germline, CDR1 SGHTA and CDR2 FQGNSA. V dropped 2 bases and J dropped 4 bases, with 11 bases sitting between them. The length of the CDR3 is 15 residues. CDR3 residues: CASSLYRTPTGELFF. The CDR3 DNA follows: TGTGCCAGCAGCTTATACAGGACCCCCACCGGGGAGCTGTTTTTT.

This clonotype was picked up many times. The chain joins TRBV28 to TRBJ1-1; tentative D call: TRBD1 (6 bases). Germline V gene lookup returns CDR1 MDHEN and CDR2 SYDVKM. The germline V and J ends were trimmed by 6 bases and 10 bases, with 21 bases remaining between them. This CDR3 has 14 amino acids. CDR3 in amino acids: CASRHSTVGRGAFF. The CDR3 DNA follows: TGTGCCAGCAGACACTCCACGGTAGGCAGGGGAGCTTTCTTT.

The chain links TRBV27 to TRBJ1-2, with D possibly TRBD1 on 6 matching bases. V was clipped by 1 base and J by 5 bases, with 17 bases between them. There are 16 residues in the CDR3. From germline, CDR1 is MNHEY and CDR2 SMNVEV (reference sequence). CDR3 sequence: CASSLWGGGRKYGYTF. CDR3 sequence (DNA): TGTGCCAGCAGTTTATGGGGCGGGGGGCGCAAATATGGCTACACCTTC.

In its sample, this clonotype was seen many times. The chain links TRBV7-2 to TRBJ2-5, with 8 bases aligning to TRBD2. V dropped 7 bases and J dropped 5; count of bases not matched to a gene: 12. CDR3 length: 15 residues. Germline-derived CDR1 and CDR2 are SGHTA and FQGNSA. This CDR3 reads CASIGGRNSRETQYF. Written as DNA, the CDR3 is TGTGCCAGCATCGGCGGGAGGAATTCGAGGGAGACCCAGTACTTC.

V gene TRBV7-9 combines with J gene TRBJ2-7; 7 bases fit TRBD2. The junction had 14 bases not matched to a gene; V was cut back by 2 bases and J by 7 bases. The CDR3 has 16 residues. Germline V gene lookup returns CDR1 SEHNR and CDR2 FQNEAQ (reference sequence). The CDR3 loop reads CASSLTQGGTKGEQYF. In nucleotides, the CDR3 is TGTGCCAGCAGCTTAACCCAGGGAGGGACGAAGGGGGAGCAGTACTTC.

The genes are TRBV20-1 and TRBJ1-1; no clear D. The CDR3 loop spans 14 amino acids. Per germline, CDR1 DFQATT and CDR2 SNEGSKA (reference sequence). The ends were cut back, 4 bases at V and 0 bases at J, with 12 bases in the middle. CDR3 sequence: CSATLLYMNTEAFF. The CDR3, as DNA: TGCAGTGCTACATTATTGTATATGAACACTGAAGCTTTCTTT.

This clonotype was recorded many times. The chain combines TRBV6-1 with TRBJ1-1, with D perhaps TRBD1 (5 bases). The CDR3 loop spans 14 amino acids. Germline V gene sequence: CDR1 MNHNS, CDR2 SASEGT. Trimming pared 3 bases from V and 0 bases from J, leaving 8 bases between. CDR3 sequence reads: CASSDPGLNTEAFF. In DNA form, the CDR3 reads TGTGCCAGCAGTGATCCGGGGCTGAACACTGAAGCTTTCTTT.